This T cell receptor beta chain was sequenced for a study of radiation and T cells in renal cell carcinoma. Study details: Nephrectomy followed 15 Gy stereotactic body radiation by 4 weeks.

Some clones are missing from TCRdb's copy, which holds only in-frame ones; the method was immunoSEQ multiplex PCR. The sample has roughly 28,000 clones; more than 65% are singletons. This clone has a handful of counts. The target antigen is unknown. The CDR3 has 15 residues. CDR1 SGHAT and CDR2 FQNNGV come from the germline V gene. J lost 0 bases, V lost 5 bases, and 1 base had no gene match. Overall study findings and caveats: In blood, top tumor clones expanded by 2 weeks, shrinking by 4.

This sample's time point: blood 2 weeks post-SBRT. Treatment described: 15 Gy SBRT to primary tumor, nephrectomy 4 weeks later. Serial blood draws occurred at baseline and 2 and 4 weeks post-SBRT. This renal cell carcinoma was of the clear cell type. The chain links TRBV11-2 to TRBJ2-1; TRBD2 agrees at 10 bases. The sequences come from blood, collected from a patient whose treatment included radiotherapy and nephrectomy. The sequence was collected from a man between 60 and 75 years old with renal cell carcinoma. As DNA, the CDR3 is TGTGCCAGCAGCAGCGGGAGGGCCTCCTACAATGAGCAGTTCTTC. It is translated as CASSSGRASYNEQFF.